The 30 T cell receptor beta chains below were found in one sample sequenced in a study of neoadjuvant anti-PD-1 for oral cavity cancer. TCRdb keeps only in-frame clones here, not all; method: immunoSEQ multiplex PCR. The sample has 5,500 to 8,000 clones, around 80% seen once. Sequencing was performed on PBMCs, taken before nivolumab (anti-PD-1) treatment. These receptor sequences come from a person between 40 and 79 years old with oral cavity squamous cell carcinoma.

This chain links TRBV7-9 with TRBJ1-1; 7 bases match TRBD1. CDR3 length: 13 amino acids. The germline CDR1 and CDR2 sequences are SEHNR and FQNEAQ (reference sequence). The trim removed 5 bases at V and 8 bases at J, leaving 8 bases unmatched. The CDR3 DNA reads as TGTGCCAGCAGCACTCAGGGGGTAGGGGAAGCTTTCTTT. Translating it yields CASSTQGVGEAFF.

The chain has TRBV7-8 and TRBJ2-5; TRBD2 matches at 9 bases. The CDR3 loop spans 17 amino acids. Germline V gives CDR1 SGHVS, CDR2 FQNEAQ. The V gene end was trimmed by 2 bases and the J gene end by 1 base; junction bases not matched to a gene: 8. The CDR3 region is CASSLILAGMFQETQYF. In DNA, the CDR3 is TGTGCCAGCAGCTTAATCCTAGCGGGGATGTTCCAAGAGACCCAGTACTTC. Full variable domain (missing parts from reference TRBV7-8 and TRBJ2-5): GAGVSQSPRYKVAKRGQDVALRCDPISGHVSLFWYQQALGQGPEFLTYFQNEAQLDKSGLPSDRFFAERPEGSVSTLKIQRTQQEDSAVYLCASSLILAGMFQETQYFGPGTRLLVL.

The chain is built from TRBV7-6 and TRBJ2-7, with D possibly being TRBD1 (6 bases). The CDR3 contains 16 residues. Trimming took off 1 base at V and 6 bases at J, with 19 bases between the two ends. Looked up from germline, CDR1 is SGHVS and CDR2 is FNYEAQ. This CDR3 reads CASSLVDEDGGSEQYF. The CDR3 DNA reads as TGTGCCAGCAGCTTAGTCGACGAGGATGGGGGCAGCGAGCAGTACTTC.

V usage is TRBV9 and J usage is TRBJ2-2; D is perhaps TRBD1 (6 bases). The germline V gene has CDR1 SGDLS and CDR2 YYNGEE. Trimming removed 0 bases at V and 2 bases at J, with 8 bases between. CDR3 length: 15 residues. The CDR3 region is CASSVGQVNTGELFF. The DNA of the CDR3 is TGTGCCAGCAGCGTAGGACAGGTCAACACCGGGGAGCTGTTTTTT. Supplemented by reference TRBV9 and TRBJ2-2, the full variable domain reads DSGVTQTPKHLITATGQRVTLRCSPRSGDLSVYWYQQSLDQGLQFLIQYYNGEERAKGNILERFSAQQFPDLHSELNLSSLELGDSALYFCASSVGQVNTGELFFGEGSRLTVL.

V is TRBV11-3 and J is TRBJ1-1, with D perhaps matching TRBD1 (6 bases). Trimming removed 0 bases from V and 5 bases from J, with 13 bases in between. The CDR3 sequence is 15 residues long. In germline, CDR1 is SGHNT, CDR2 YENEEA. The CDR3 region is CASSLDGQGQTEAFF. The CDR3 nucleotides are TGTGCCAGCAGCTTAGATGGCCAGGGGCAAACTGAAGCTTTCTTT.

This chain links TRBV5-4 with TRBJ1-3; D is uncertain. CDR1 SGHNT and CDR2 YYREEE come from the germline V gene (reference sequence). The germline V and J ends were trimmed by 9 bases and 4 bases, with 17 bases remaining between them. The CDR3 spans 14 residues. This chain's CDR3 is CAIQHLTQGNTIYF. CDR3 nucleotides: TGTGCCATCCAACACCTTACCCAAGGAAACACCATATATTTT.

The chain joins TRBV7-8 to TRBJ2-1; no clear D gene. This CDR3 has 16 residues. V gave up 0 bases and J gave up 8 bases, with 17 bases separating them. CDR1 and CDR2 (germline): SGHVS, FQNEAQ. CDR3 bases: TGTGCCAGCAGCTTAGCGCGGTTTAGAGGCCGTGATGAGCAGTTCTTC. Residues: CASSLARFRGRDEQFF.

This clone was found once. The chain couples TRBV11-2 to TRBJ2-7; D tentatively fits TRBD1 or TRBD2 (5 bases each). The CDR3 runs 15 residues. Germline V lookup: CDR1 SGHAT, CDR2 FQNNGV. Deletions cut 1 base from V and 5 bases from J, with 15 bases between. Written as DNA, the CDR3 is TGTGCCAGCAGCTTAGCGGGGCAGGGTATCGACGAGCAGTACTTC. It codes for CASSLAGQGIDEQYF.

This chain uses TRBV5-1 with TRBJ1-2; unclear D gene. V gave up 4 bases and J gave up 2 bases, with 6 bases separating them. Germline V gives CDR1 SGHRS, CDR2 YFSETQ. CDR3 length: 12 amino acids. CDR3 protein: CASSEGNYGYTF. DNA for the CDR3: TGCGCCAGCAGCGAGGGAAACTATGGCTACACCTTC.

The CDR3 reads CASREGNSYEQYF. The CDR3 DNA reads as TGTGCCAGCAGAGAGGGAAACTCCTACGAGCAGTACTTC. The chain couples TRBV11-2 to TRBJ2-7; possibly TRBD2 for D (5 bases). The germline V gene encodes CDR1 SGHAT and CDR2 FQNNGV. V gave up 6 bases and J gave up 0 bases, with 9 bases separating them. This CDR3 comprises 13 residues.

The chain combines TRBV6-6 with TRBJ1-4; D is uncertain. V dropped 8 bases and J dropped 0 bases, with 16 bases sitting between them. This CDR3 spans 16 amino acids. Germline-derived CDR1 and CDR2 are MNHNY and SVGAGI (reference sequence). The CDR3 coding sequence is TGTGCCAGCTTGGGTGACGGAGCAGCAACTAATGAAAAACTGTTTTTT. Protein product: CASLGDGAATNEKLFF.

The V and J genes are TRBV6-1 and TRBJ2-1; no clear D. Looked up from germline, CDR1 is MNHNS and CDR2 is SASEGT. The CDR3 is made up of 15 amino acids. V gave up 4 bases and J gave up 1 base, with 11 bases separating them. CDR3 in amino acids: CASSALTVSYNEQFF. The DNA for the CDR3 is TGTGCCAGCAGTGCGCTGACTGTATCCTACAATGAGCAGTTCTTC.

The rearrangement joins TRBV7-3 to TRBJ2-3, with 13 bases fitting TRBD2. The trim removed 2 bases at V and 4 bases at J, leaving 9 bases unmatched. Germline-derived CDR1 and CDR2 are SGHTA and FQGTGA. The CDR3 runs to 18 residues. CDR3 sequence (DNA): TGTGCCAGCAGCTTAGCCGGACTAGCGGGGGACACCCCAGATACGCAGTATTTT. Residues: CASSLAGLAGDTPDTQYF.

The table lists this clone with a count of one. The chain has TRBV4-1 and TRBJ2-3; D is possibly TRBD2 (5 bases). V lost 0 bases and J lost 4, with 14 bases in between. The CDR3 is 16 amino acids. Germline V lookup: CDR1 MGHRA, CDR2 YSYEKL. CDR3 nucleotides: TGCGCCAGCAGCCAAGAGTTGAGGGTTGTGGCAGATACGCAGTATTTT. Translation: CASSQELRVVADTQYF.

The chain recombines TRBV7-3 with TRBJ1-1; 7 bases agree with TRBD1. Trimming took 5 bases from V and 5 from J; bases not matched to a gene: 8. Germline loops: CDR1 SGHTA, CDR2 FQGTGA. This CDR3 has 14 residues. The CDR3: CASSQTGRGTEAFF. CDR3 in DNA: TGTGCCAGCAGCCAGACAGGGAGAGGTACTGAAGCTTTCTTT.

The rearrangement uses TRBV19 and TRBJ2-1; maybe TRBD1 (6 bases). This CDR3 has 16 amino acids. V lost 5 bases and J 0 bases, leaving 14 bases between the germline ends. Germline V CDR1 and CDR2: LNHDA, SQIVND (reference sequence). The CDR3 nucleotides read TGTGCCAGTAGTCCTCTGGGGGCCCGCTCCTACAATGAGCAGTTCTTC. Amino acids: CASSPLGARSYNEQFF.

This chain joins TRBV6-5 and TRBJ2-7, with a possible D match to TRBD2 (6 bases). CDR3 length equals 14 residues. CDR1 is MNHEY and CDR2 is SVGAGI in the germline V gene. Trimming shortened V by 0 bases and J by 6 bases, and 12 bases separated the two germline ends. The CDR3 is CASSYSGGGGEQYF. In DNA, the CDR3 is TGTGCCAGCAGTTACTCGGGTGGGGGAGGCGAGCAGTACTTC.

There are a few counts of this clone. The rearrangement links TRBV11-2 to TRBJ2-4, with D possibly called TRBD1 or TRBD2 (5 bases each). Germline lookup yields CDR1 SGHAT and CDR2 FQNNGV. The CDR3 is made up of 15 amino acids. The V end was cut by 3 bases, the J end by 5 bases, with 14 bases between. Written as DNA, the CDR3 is TGTGCCAGCAGCTTGAATTGGGGGTGGGAAAACATTCAGTACTTC. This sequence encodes CASSLNWGWENIQYF.

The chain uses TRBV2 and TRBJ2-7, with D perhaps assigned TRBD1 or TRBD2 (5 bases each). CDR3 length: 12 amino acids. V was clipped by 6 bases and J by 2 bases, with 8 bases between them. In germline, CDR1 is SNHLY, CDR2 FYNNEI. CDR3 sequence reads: CASSGAPYEQYF. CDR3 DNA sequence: TGTGCCAGCAGCGGGGCCCCCTACGAGCAGTACTTC. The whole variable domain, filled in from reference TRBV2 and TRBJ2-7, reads EPEVTQTPSHQVTQMGQEVILRCVPISNHLYFYWYRQILGQKVEFLVSFYNNEISEKSEIFDDQFSVERPDGSNFTLKIRSTKLEDSAMYFCASSGAPYEQYFGPGTRLTVT.

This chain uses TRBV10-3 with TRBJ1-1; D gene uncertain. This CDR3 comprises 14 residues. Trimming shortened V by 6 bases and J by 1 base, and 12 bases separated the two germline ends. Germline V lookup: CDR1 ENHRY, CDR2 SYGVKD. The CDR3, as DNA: TGTGCCATCAGGGAGGGCTGGCGGAACACTGAAGCTTTCTTT. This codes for CAIREGWRNTEAFF.

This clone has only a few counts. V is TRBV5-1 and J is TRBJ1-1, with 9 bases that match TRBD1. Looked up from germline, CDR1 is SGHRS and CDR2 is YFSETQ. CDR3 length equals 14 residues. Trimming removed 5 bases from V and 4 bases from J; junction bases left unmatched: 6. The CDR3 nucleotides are TGCGCCAGCAGATCTCTGACAGGGGGCACTGAAGCTTTCTTT. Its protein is CASRSLTGGTEAFF.

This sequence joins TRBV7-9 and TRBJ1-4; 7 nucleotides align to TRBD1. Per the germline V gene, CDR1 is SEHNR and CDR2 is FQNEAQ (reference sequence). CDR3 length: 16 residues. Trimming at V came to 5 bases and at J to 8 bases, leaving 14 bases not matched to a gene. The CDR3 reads CASSVRGGTVEEKLFF. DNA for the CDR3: TGTGCCAGCAGCGTTAGGGGAGGGACAGTCGAAGAAAAACTGTTTTTT.

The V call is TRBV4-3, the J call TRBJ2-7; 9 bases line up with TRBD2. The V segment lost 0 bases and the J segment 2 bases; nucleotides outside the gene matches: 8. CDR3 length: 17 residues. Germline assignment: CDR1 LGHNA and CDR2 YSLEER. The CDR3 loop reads CASSQDRGLAATYEQYF. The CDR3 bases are TGCGCCAGCAGCCAAGATCGGGGACTAGCAGCAACCTACGAGCAGTACTTC.

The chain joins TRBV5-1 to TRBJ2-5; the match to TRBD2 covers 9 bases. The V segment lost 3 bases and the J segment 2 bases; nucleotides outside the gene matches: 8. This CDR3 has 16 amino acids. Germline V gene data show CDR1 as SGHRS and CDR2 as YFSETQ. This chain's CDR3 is CASSSEPSGGQETQYF. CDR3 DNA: TGCGCCAGCAGCTCAGAGCCCAGCGGGGGGCAAGAGACCCAGTACTTC.

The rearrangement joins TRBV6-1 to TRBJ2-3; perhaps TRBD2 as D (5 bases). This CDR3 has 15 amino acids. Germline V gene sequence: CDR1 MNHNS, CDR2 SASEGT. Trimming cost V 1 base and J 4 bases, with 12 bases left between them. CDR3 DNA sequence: TGTGCCAGCAGTGAAGGCCAGCCCGGGGCAGATACGCAGTATTTT. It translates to CASSEGQPGADTQYF.

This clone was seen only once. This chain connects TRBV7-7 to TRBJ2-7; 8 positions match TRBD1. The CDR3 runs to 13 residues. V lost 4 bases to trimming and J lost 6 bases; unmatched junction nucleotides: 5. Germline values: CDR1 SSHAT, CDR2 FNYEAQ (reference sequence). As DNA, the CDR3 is TGTGCCAGCAGCTCGGACAGGGCGGGCGAGCAGTACTTC. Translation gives CASSSDRAGEQYF.

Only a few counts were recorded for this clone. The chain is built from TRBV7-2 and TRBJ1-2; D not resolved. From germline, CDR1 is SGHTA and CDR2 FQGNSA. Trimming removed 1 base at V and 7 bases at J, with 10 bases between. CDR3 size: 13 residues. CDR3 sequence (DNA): TGTGCCAGCAGCTTAGATTCCCGTGGTGGCTACACCTTC. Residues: CASSLDSRGGYTF.

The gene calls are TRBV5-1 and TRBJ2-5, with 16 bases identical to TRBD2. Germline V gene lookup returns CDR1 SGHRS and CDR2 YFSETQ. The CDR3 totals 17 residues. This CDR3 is CASSRGLAGGTQETQYF. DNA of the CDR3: TGCGCGTCGTCGCGGGGACTAGCGGGGGGGACTCAAGAGACCCAGTACTTC.

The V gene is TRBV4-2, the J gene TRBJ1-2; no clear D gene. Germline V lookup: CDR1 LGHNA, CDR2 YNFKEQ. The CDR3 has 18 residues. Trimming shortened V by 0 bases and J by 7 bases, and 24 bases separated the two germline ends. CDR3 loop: CASSQEAYGDIGRSGYTF. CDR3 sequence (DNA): TGTGCCAGCAGCCAAGAGGCCTATGGAGACATCGGGAGGAGTGGCTACACCTTC.

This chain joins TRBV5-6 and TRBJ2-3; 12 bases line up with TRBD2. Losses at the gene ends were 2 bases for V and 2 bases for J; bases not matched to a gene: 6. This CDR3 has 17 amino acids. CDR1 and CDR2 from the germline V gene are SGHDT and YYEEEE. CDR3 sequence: CASSFLTSGGFTDTQYF. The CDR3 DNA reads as TGTGCCAGCAGCTTTCTTACTAGCGGGGGGTTCACAGATACGCAGTATTTT.